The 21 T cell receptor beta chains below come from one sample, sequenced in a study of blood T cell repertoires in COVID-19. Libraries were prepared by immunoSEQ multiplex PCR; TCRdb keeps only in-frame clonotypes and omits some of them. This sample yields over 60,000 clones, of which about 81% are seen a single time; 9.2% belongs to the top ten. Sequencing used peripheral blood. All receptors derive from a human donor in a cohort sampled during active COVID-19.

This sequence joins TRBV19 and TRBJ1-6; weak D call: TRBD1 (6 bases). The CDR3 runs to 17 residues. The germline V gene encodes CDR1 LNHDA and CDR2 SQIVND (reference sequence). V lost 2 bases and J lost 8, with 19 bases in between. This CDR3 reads CASSISESSSGDSPLHF. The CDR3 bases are TGTGCCAGTAGTATATCAGAGTCTTCCTCAGGGGATTCACCCCTCCACTTT. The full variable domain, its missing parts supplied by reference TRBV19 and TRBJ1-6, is DGGITQSPKYLFRKEGQNVTLSCEQNLNHDAMYWYRQDPGQGLRLIYYSQIVNDFQKGDIAEGYSVSREKKESFPLTVTSAQKNPTAFYLCASSISESSSGDSPLHFGNGTRLTVT.

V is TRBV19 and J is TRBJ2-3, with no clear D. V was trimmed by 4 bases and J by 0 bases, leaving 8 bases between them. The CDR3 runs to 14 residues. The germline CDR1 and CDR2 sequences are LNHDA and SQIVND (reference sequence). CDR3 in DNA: TGTGCCAGTAGTACAGGAATGAGCACAGATACGCAGTATTTT. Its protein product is CASSTGMSTDTQYF.

The CDR3 DNA reads TGTGCCAGCAGTAACAGCCCCACAGATACGCAGTATTTT. It codes for CASSNSPTDTQYF. The rearrangement links TRBV6-5 to TRBJ2-3; D not resolved. Per germline, CDR1 MNHEY and CDR2 SVGAGI. The CDR3 is 13 residues long. V dropped 5 bases and J dropped 2 bases, with 8 bases sitting between them.

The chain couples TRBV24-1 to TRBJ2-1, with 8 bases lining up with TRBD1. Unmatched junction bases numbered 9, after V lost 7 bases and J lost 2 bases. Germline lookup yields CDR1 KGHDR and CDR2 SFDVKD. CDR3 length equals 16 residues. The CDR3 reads CATSHGTGVTYNEQFF. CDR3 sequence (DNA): TGTGCCACCAGCCACGGGACAGGCGTTACCTACAATGAGCAGTTCTTC.

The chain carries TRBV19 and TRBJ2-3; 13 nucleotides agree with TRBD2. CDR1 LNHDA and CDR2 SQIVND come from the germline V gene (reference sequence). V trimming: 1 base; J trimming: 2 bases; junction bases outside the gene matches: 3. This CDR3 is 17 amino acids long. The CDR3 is CASSIGTSGSLTDTQYF. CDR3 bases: TGTGCCAGTAGTATAGGGACTAGCGGGAGCCTCACAGATACGCAGTATTTT.

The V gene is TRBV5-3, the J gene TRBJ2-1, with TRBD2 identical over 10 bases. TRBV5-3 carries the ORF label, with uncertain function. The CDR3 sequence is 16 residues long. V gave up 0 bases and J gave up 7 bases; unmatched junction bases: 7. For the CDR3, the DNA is TGTGCCAGAAGCTTGGGCGCACTAGCGGGACAAAATGAGCAGTTCTTC. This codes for CARSLGALAGQNEQFF.

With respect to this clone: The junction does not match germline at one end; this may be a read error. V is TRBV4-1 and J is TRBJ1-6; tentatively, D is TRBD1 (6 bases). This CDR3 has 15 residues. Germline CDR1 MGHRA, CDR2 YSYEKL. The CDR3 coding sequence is TGCGCCAGCAGTCAAGGGGGACTGAGGAATTCACCCCTCCACTTT. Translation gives CASSQGGLRNSPLHF.

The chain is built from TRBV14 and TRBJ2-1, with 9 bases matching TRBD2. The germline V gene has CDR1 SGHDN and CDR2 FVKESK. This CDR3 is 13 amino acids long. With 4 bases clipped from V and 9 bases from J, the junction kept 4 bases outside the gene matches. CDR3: CASSLAGVGEQFF. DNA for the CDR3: TGTGCCAGCAGCCTAGCGGGAGTAGGTGAGCAGTTCTTC.

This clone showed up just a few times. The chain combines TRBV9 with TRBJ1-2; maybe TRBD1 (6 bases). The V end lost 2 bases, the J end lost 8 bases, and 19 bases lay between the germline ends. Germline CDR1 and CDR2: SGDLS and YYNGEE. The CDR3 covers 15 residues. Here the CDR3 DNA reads TGTGCCAGCAGCGTGGATGGCAGGGAAGGGGGAGGCTACACCTTC. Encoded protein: CASSVDGREGGGYTF.

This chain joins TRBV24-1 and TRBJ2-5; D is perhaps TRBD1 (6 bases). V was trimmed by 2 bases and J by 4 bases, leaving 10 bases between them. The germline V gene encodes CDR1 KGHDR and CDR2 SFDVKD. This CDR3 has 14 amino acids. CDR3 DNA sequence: TGTGCCACCAGTGATTGGACAGACCGAGAGACCCAGTACTTC. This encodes CATSDWTDRETQYF.

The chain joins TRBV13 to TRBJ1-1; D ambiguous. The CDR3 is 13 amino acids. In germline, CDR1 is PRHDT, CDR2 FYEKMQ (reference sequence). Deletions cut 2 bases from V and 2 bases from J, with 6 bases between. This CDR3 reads CASSLTANTEAFF. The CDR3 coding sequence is TGTGCCAGCAGCTTAACAGCAAACACTGAAGCTTTCTTT.

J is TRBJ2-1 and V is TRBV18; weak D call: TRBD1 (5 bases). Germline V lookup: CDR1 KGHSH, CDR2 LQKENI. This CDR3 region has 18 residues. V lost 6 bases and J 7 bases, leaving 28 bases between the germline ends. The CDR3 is CASSPQAPQGRKSNEQFF. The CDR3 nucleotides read TGTGCCAGCTCCCCCCAAGCCCCCCAGGGTAGGAAGTCAAATGAGCAGTTCTTC.

Here the CDR3 reads CASSQGLEQYF. The CDR3 nucleotides are TGTGCCAGCTCACAGGGCCTCGAGCAGTACTTC. The chain links TRBV2 to TRBJ2-7; weak D call: TRBD1 (6 bases). Germline CDR1 reads SNHLY; CDR2 reads FYNNEI. This CDR3 has 11 amino acids. V was trimmed by 8 bases and J by 6 bases, leaving 11 bases between them. The entire variable domain, with the rest obtained from reference TRBV2 and TRBJ2-7, is as follows: EPEVTQTPSHQVTQMGQEVILRCVPISNHLYFYWYRQILGQKVEFLVSFYNNEISEKSEIFDDQFSVERPDGSNFTLKIRSTKLEDSAMYFCASSQGLEQYFGPGTRLTVT.

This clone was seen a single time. The CDR3 loop is CASERENTGELFF. The CDR3 nucleotides read TGCGCCAGCGAACGAGAGAACACCGGGGAGCTGTTTTTT. This rearrangement joins TRBV5-1 to TRBJ2-2; D gene uncertain. The CDR3 sequence is 13 residues long. Trimming cost V 7 bases and J 1 base, with 8 bases left between them. Germline-derived CDR1 and CDR2 are SGHRS and YFSETQ.

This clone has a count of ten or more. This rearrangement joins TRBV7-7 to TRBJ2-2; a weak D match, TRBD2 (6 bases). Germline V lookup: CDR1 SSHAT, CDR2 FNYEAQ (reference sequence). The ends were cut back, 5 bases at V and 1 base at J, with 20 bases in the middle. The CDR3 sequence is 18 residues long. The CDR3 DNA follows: TGTGCCAGCAGCCGTTCCCTCGTTAGCGGAATGAACACCGGGGAGCTGTTTTTT. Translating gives CASSRSLVSGMNTGELFF. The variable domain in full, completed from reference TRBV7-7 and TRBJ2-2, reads GAGVSQSPRYKVTKRGQDVTLRCDPISSHATLYWYQQALGQGPEFLTYFNYEAQPDKSGLPSDRFSAERPEGSISTLTIQRTEQRDSAMYRCASSRSLVSGMNTGELFFGEGSRLTVL.

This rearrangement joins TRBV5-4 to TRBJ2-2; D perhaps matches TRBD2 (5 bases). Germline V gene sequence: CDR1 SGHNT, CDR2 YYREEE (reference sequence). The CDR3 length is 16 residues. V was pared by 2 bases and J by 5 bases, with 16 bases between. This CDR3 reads CASSLRRDAWTGELFF. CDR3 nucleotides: TGTGCCAGCAGCTTAAGACGGGATGCCTGGACCGGGGAGCTGTTTTTT.

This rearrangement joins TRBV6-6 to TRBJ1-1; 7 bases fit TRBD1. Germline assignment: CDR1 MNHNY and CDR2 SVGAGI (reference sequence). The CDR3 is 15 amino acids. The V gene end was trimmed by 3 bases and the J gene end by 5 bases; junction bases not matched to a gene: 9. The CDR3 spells CASSYTYRGGTEAFF. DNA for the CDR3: TGTGCCAGCAGTTATACCTACAGGGGTGGGACTGAAGCTTTCTTT.

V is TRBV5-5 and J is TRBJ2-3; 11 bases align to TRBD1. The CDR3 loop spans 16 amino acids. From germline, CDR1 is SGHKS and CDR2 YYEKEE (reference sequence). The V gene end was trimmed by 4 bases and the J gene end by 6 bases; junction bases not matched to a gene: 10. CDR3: CASSLDPGQGGDTQYF. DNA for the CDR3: TGTGCCAGCAGCCTCGACCCGGGACAGGGGGGGGATACGCAGTATTTT. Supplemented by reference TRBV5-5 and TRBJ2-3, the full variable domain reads DAGVTQSPTHLIKTRGQQVTLRCSPISGHKSVSWYQQVLGQGPQFIFQYYEKEERGRGNFPDRFSARQFPNYSSELNVNALLLGDSALYLCASSLDPGQGGDTQYFGPGTRLTVL.

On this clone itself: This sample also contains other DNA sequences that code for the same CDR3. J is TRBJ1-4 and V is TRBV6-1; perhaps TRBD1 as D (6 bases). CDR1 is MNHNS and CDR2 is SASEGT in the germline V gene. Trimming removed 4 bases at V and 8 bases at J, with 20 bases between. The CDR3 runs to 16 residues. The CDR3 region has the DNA TGTGCCAGCAGTGCAACCGGGACACCTTATGGAGAAAAACTGTTTTTT. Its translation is CASSATGTPYGEKLFF.

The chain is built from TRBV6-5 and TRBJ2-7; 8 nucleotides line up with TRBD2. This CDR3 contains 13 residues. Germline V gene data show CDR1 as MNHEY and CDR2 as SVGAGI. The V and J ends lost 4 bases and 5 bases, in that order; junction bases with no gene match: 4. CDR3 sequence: CASSSGGGNEQYF. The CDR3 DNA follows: TGTGCCAGCAGTTCCGGGGGGGGCAACGAGCAGTACTTC.

The CDR3: CASSQVGQRQYF. CDR3 in DNA: TGTGCCAGCAGCCAAGTGGGACAGCGGCAGTACTTC. The chain joins TRBV6-5 to TRBJ2-7, with TRBD1 identical over 7 bases. Losses at the gene ends were 6 bases for V and 9 bases for J; bases not matched to a gene: 8. The CDR3 is 12 amino acids. Germline values: CDR1 MNHEY, CDR2 SVGAGI.